What follows are 31 T cell receptor beta chains derived from one specimen sequenced in a study of blood T cell repertoires in COVID-19. The method was immunoSEQ multiplex PCR; TCRdb's version includes in-frame clones alone and lacks a portion of them. This sample yields some 150,000 clones, of which 82% are seen a single time; about 4% belongs to the top ten. Specimen: peripheral blood. The receptors stem from a woman of 80 years or more with acute or convalescent COVID-19.

V is TRBV11-2 and J is TRBJ2-1; 10 bases agree with TRBD2. V lost 5 bases and J lost 4; bases outside the gene matches: 5. The CDR3 contains 15 residues. Per the germline V gene, CDR1 is SGHAT and CDR2 is FQNNGV. The CDR3 region is CASSPRAGGYNEQFF. CDR3 nucleotides: TGTGCCAGCAGCCCAAGAGCGGGAGGGTACAATGAGCAGTTCTTC.

The V gene is TRBV27, the J gene TRBJ2-3, with 7 bases identical to TRBD2. Trimming removed 4 bases from V and 9 bases from J; junction bases left unmatched: 7. The germline V gene encodes CDR1 MNHEY and CDR2 SMNVEV (reference sequence). The CDR3 runs 13 residues. This CDR3 is CASSSAGLGTQYF. The CDR3 region has the DNA TGTGCCAGCAGTTCGGCCGGACTAGGGACGCAGTATTTT.

This rearrangement joins TRBV7-8 to TRBJ1-2; a possible D gene is TRBD1 (6 bases). The V and J ends lost 2 bases and 10 bases respectively, with 29 bases between them. The CDR3 totals 18 residues. Per germline, CDR1 SGHVS and CDR2 FQNEAQ. This chain's CDR3 is CASSLRSRGAQTTMYYTF. The CDR3 DNA is TGTGCCAGCAGCTTAAGGTCCAGGGGCGCCCAAACGACTATGTACTACACCTTC. Drawing the rest from reference TRBV7-8 and TRBJ1-2, the complete variable domain is GAGVSQSPRYKVAKRGQDVALRCDPISGHVSLFWYQQALGQGPEFLTYFQNEAQLDKSGLPSDRFFAERPEGSVSTLKIQRTQQEDSAVYLCASSLRSRGAQTTMYYTFGSGTRLTVV.

This chain uses TRBV12-3 or TRBV12-4 with TRBJ1-6; maybe TRBD1 (5 bases). Trimming took off 4 bases at V and 9 bases at J, with 10 bases between the two ends. CDR3 length: 13 residues. The CDR3 here is CASSSRVSSPLHF. CDR3 coding DNA: TGTGCCAGCAGTTCCAGGGTTAGTTCACCCCTCCACTTT.

This clone was found a few times. The V call is TRBV7-8, the J call TRBJ2-2; unclear D gene. This CDR3 contains 13 residues. Trimming took 2 bases from V and 3 from J, leaving 4 bases between them. Germline V gene data show CDR1 as SGHVS and CDR2 as FQNEAQ. The CDR3, as DNA: TGTGCCAGCAGCTTACCAGACACCGGGGAGCTGTTTTTT. Encoded protein: CASSLPDTGELFF.

The chain couples TRBV18 to TRBJ1-4; D not certain. This CDR3 contains 15 residues. Germline V CDR1 and CDR2: KGHSH, LQKENI. V was trimmed by 2 bases and J by 7 bases, leaving 14 bases between them. CDR3 DNA: TGTGCCAGCTCACCAAACGCGGGGTTCGCTGAAAAACTGTTTTTT. Its translation: CASSPNAGFAEKLFF.

The chain joins TRBV28 to TRBJ1-2; possible D gene TRBD1, 5 bases. This CDR3 is built from 15 residues. CDR1 is MDHEN and CDR2 is SYDVKM in the germline V gene. V lost 6 bases to trimming and J lost 2 bases, with 16 bases between them. CDR3 coding DNA: TGTGCCAGCAGCCCTCCCGGACAAGTAAACTATGGCTACACCTTC. Amino acids: CASSPPGQVNYGYTF.

The chain links TRBV4-2 to TRBJ1-1; D unresolved. Germline V gives CDR1 LGHNA, CDR2 YNFKEQ. V lost 5 bases and J lost 1, with 8 bases in between. This CDR3 has 13 residues. The CDR3 nucleotides read TGTGCCAGCAGCGGTGGCGGGAACACTGAAGCTTTCTTT. Its translation is CASSGGGNTEAFF.

The genes are TRBV7-8 and TRBJ1-4; 9 bases align to TRBD1. Trimming at V came to 5 bases and at J to 0 bases, leaving 7 bases not matched to a gene. Germline CDR1 is SGHVS and CDR2 is FQNEAQ. This CDR3 spans 17 amino acids. CDR3 sequence: CASSHTGGSATNEKLFF. CDR3 nucleotide sequence: TGTGCCAGCAGCCATACAGGGGGCTCGGCAACTAATGAAAAACTGTTTTTT.

V gene TRBV7-2 combines with J gene TRBJ2-5; 11 bases line up with TRBD2. V lost 8 bases and J lost 4; bases outside the gene matches: 18. The CDR3 spans 18 residues. From germline, CDR1 is SGHTA and CDR2 FQGNSA. DNA for the CDR3: TGTGCCAGCCGCCGTGGGGGGCTAGCGGGGGGCCGAGGAGAGACCCAGTACTTC. Its translation: CASRRGGLAGGRGETQYF.

In its sample, this clone was seen once. The CDR3 DNA is TGTGCCAGCAAAACCGGGACAGATCAATACAATGAGCAGTTCTTC. It codes for CASKTGTDQYNEQFF. This chain links TRBV27 with TRBJ2-1; 7 bases are a match to TRBD1. The CDR3 sequence is 15 residues long. Germline V gene data show CDR1 as MNHEY and CDR2 as SMNVEV (reference sequence). V was pared by 7 bases and J by 4 bases, with 10 bases of the junction left unmatched.

V is TRBV10-1 and J is TRBJ1-2; a possible D gene is TRBD1 (5 bases). The V and J ends lost 0 bases and 4 bases respectively, with 6 bases between them. Germline V gene sequence: CDR1 WNHNN, CDR2 SYGVQD (reference sequence). There are 13 residues in the CDR3. CDR3 DNA: TGCGCCAGCAGTGAGTCCGGGGGCTATGGCTACACCTTC. Amino acid sequence: CASSESGGYGYTF.

J is TRBJ2-4 and V is TRBV19; 9 positions match TRBD1. CDR1 is LNHDA, CDR2 SQIVND, per germline (reference sequence). This CDR3 spans 15 amino acids. Losses at the gene ends were 11 bases for V and 2 bases for J; bases not matched to a gene: 10. The CDR3 protein is CASSDRGLTKNIQYF. CDR3 nucleotide sequence: TGTGCCTCTTCGGACAGGGGTCTAACCAAAAACATTCAGTACTTC. The whole variable domain, filled in from reference TRBV19 and TRBJ2-4, reads DGGITQSPKYLFRKEGQNVTLSCEQNLNHDAMYWYRQDPGQGLRLIYYSQIVNDFQKGDIAEGYSVSREKKESFPLTVTSAQKNPTAFYLCASSDRGLTKNIQYFGAGTRLSVL.

This chain uses TRBV5-1 with TRBJ2-1; maybe TRBD1 (5 bases). Germline-derived CDR1 and CDR2 are SGHRS and YFSETQ. V was trimmed by 0 bases and J by 9 bases, leaving 13 bases between them. The CDR3 is 14 residues long. CDR3 coding DNA: TGCGCCAGCAGCTTGGGGACCTTCCAGGGTGAGCAGTTCTTC. Translated: CASSLGTFQGEQFF.

The chain uses TRBV6-5 and TRBJ1-4; D may be TRBD1 (6 bases). The CDR3 totals 15 residues. The germline gives CDR1 MNHEY, CDR2 SVGAGI. V lost 2 bases and J lost 7, with 14 bases in between. As DNA, the CDR3 is TGTGCCAGCAGTTACGTTCGGGGGGCGCCTGAAAAACTGTTTTTT. Translating gives CASSYVRGAPEKLFF.

This clone is a singleton in its sample. The V and J genes are TRBV21-1 and TRBJ2-7; the table gives TRBD2 as D, unverified against the DNA. TRBV21-1 counts as a pseudogene. This CDR3 has 14 amino acids. CDR3: CASSKSVIPYEQYF. Written as DNA, the CDR3 is TGTGCCAGCAGCAAGAGCGTAATCCCCTACGAGCAGTACTTC.

V and J are TRBV2 and TRBJ1-1; no definite D call. The CDR3 consists of 13 residues. The V end was cut by 4 bases, the J end by 4 bases, with 10 bases between. CDR1 SNHLY and CDR2 FYNNEI come from the germline V gene. This CDR3 reads CASSVRRSTEAFF. The CDR3 bases are TGTGCCAGCAGTGTCAGGAGGAGCACTGAAGCTTTCTTT.

The rearrangement uses TRBV5-1 and TRBJ1-6, with D unclear. V lost 0 bases and J lost 0, with 10 bases in between. CDR1 is SGHRS and CDR2 is YFSETQ in the germline V gene. This CDR3 has 17 residues. The CDR3 DNA sequence: TGCGCCAGCAGCTTGGGGGCCTTCCGCTCCTATAATTCACCCCTCCACTTT. Translating it yields CASSLGAFRSYNSPLHF.

In this sample, this clone turned up a few times. V is TRBV7-7 and J is TRBJ2-1; 13 bases align to TRBD2. V was pared by 4 bases and J by 9 bases, with 6 bases of the junction left unmatched. Germline CDR1 reads SSHAT; CDR2 reads FNYEAQ (reference sequence). The CDR3 runs 15 residues. The CDR3 DNA is TGTGCCAGCAGCTCCGGGACTAGCGGGACAGCTGAGCAGTTCTTC. It codes for CASSSGTSGTAEQFF.

V and J are TRBV6-6 and TRBJ2-3; D is perhaps TRBD2 (5 bases). This CDR3 is built from 14 residues. CDR1 is MNHNY, CDR2 SVGAGI, per germline (reference sequence). V was trimmed by 2 bases and J by 6 bases, leaving 12 bases between them. CDR3 nucleotide sequence: TGTGCCAGCAGTTACGGGTTAGCGTCCGATACGCAGTATTTT. It translates to CASSYGLASDTQYF.

In its sample, this clone was seen once. Sequence at one end of the junction differs from germline and may be a read error. The chain employs TRBV2 and TRBJ1-1; perhaps TRBD1 as D (6 bases). Germline loops: CDR1 SNHLY, CDR2 FYNNEI. The CDR3 covers 13 residues. The CDR3 coding sequence is TGTGCCAGCAATGAACAGGGATACCCTGAAGCTTTCTTT. Its translation: CASNEQGYPEAFF. The full variable domain, in which reference TRBV2 and TRBJ1-1 provide the parts outside the CDR3, is EPEVTQTPSHQVTQMGQEVILRCVPISNHLYFYWYRQILGQKVEFLVSFYNNEISEKSEIFDDQFSVERPDGSNFTLKIRSTKLEDSAMYFCASNEQGYPEAFFGQGTRLTVV.

This chain links TRBV6-5 with TRBJ1-4; D gene uncertain. The CDR3 spans 14 residues. Germline V gene data show CDR1 as MNHEY and CDR2 as SVGAGI. V lost 0 bases to trimming and J lost 8 bases, with 10 bases between them. The DNA of the CDR3 is TGTGCCAGCAGTTACTCGGACTCTTACGAAAAACTGTTTTTT. Protein product: CASSYSDSYEKLFF.

V usage is TRBV4-1 and J usage is TRBJ1-4; no reliable D call. The CDR3 is 16 residues long. Per the germline V gene, CDR1 is MGHRA and CDR2 is YSYEKL. V shed 4 bases and J shed 4 bases, with 16 bases lying between them. CDR3 region: CASSPLSRVLNEKLFF. The CDR3 DNA is TGCGCCAGCAGCCCACTAAGTCGTGTTCTTAATGAAAAACTGTTTTTT.

The sample holds one count of this clone. This chain joins TRBV4-2 and TRBJ2-3; 8 positions agree with TRBD2. The CDR3 consists of 15 residues. From germline, CDR1 is LGHNA and CDR2 YNFKEQ. Germline trimming cut 1 base from V and 5 bases from J; bases unmatched to any gene: 5. This chain's CDR3 is CASSQGRSGGDTQYF. As DNA, the CDR3 is TGTGCCAGCAGCCAAGGACGGAGCGGGGGAGATACGCAGTATTTT.

The chain carries TRBV7-9 and TRBJ2-2; D might be TRBD2 (7 bases). V shed 0 bases and J shed 5 bases, with 10 bases lying between them. The CDR3 is 15 amino acids. Germline assignment: CDR1 SEHNR and CDR2 FQNEAQ (reference sequence). In DNA form, the CDR3 reads TGTGCCAGCAGCTTAGCAGGGGGGGAGACCGGGGAGCTGTTTTTT. Protein product: CASSLAGGETGELFF. Variable domain in full (rest from reference TRBV7-9 and TRBJ2-2): DTGVSQNPRHKITKRGQNVTFRCDPISEHNRLYWYRQTLGQGPEFLTYFQNEAQLEKSRLLSDRFSAERPKGSFSTLEIQRTEQGDSAMYLCASSLAGGETGELFFGEGSRLTVL.

This clone was observed once. V gene TRBV24-1 combines with J gene TRBJ2-7; 10 nucleotides line up with TRBD2. The germline gives CDR1 KGHDR, CDR2 SFDVKD. The CDR3 loop spans 15 amino acids. V trimming: 2 bases; J trimming: 2 bases; junction bases outside the gene matches: 2. DNA of the CDR3: TGTGCCACCAGTGATTCCAGCGGGGGGGCCTACGAGCAGTACTTC. It yields the protein CATSDSSGGAYEQYF.

The V gene is TRBV5-4, the J gene TRBJ1-2, with 7 bases lining up with TRBD1. This CDR3 is built from 15 residues. The J segment lost 0 bases and the V segment lost 2 bases, leaving 4 bases of the junction unmatched. CDR1 is SGHNT and CDR2 is YYREEE in the germline V gene (reference sequence). Written as DNA, the CDR3 is TGTGCCAGCAGCTTAGGGACAGCCACTAACTATGGCTACACCTTC. It specifies CASSLGTATNYGYTF.

The rearrangement links TRBV24-1 to TRBJ2-5; 7 bases are a match to TRBD2. Germline V CDR1 and CDR2: KGHDR, SFDVKD. Trimming removed 6 bases from V and 5 bases from J; junction bases left unmatched: 2. The CDR3 is 12 residues long. This CDR3 is CATSWGGETQYF. The CDR3 DNA is TGTGCCACCAGTTGGGGGGGGGAGACCCAGTACTTC.

This sequence joins TRBV6-4 and TRBJ1-1, with D unclear. The CDR3 totals 13 residues. Germline-derived CDR1 and CDR2 are MRHNA and SNTAGT. Trimming left V 2 bases short and J 2 bases short, with 6 bases between. CDR3 amino acids: CASSDLTNTEAFF. Written as DNA, the CDR3 is TGTGCCAGCAGTGACCTAACTAACACTGAAGCTTTCTTT.

The chain is built from TRBV4-2 and TRBJ1-1; TRBD1 might be the D (5 bases). Trimming removed 0 bases at V and 3 bases at J, with 17 bases between. The CDR3 is 17 residues long. Germline CDR1 LGHNA, CDR2 YNFKEQ. This CDR3 is CASSQEWRGLVYTEAFF. CDR3 nucleotides: TGTGCCAGCAGCCAAGAATGGAGGGGACTGGTCTACACTGAAGCTTTCTTT.

The gene calls are TRBV7-8 and TRBJ2-1; 16 positions match TRBD2. From germline, CDR1 is SGHVS and CDR2 FQNEAQ. The CDR3 runs to 15 residues. J lost 10 bases, V lost 5 bases, and 5 bases had no gene match. The CDR3 coding sequence is TGTGCCAGCAGCAAAGGGACTAGCGGGGGGGACGAGCAGTTCTTC. The encoded protein is CASSKGTSGGDEQFF.